The 25 T cell receptor beta chains below all came from one sample that was sequenced in a study of blood T cells in healthy people across ages. Primed by a sample-barcoded 5' primer and a J-beta primer mix, a second PCR proceeded for 7 to 11 cycles. MiXCR, run by TCRdb on the 5' RACE reads, gives a single entry per CDR3 protein. Of 630,000 or so distinct CDR3 sequences in the sample, approximately 30% are singletons; the top ten hold 15% to 19%. Sequenced input: blood. These receptors were collected from an elderly woman in good health.

This clonotype was counted at least ten times. This sequence joins TRBV12-3 or TRBV12-4 and TRBJ1-2; maybe TRBD1 (5 bases). The V and J ends lost 0 bases and 2 bases respectively, with 16 bases between them. The CDR3 sequence is 17 residues long. Here the CDR3 reads CASSLAEGPIQNYGYTF. The CDR3 region has the DNA TGTGCCAGCAGTTTAGCGGAGGGGCCCATCCAAAACTATGGCTACACCTTC.

The sample holds many counts of this clonotype. V usage is TRBV5-1 and J usage is TRBJ1-2; 8 bases fit TRBD1. This CDR3 contains 14 residues. CDR1 and CDR2 (germline): SGHRS, YFSETQ. The trim removed 0 bases at V and 6 bases at J, leaving 4 bases unmatched. CDR3 in amino acids: CASSLGGDRNGYTF. The CDR3 DNA sequence: TGCGCCAGCAGCTTGGGCGGGGACAGGAATGGCTACACCTTC. The full variable domain, completed using reference TRBV5-1 and TRBJ1-2, is KAGVTQTPRYLIKTRGQQVTLSCSPISGHRSVSWYQQTPGQGLQFLFEYFSETQRNKGNFPGRFSGRQFSNSRSEMNVSTLELGDSALYLCASSLGGDRNGYTFGSGTRLTVV.

On this clonotype: A junction end diverges from the germline sequence, so it may reflect a read error. This chain connects TRBV6-1 to TRBJ2-4, with a tentative D call TRBD1 (6 bases). Germline loops: CDR1 MNHNS, CDR2 SASEGT. The CDR3 spans 14 residues. CDR3 loop: CASSGTGPNNIQYF. The CDR3 coding sequence is TGCGCCAGCAGTGGTACAGGGCCCAATAACATTCAGTACTTC.

In its sample, this clonotype was seen a few times. The germline gene is not matched at one end of the junction; a read error may be the cause. The chain employs TRBV12-3 or TRBV12-4 and TRBJ2-2; 7 positions agree with TRBD2. CDR3 length: 14 amino acids. The CDR3 DNA follows: TGTGCCGGCAGTCCGCCGGGGGGCACCGGGGAGCTGTTTTTT. Translating it yields CAGSPPGGTGELFF.

For this clonotype: With a much larger clone just one base away, this may be a read error. The DNA of the CDR3 is TGCGCCAGCAGCTTGGCGGTGAGCCAAGAGGCCCGGTACTTC. Translating it yields CASSLAVSQEARYF. The chain employs TRBV5-1 and TRBJ2-5; D gene unclear. Germline CDR1 is SGHRS and CDR2 is YFSETQ. This CDR3 spans 14 amino acids. Trimming took off 0 bases at V and 13 bases at J, with 19 bases between the two ends.

There are many counts of this clonotype. This sequence joins TRBV6-5 and TRBJ2-1; TRBD1 matches 9 bases. The CDR3 loop spans 12 amino acids. The germline gives CDR1 MNHEY, CDR2 SVGAGI. V lost 6 bases and J lost 12; bases outside the gene matches: 6. CDR3 bases: TGTGCCAGCAGCCAGGGACAGGGCGGGCAGTTCTTC. It is translated as CASSQGQGGQFF.

In its sample, this clonotype was seen many times. The genes are TRBV7-2 and TRBJ2-7; tentatively, D is TRBD2 (5 bases). The CDR3 is made up of 15 amino acids. V was cut by 1 base and J by 2 bases, with 12 bases left in between. Germline V gene data show CDR1 as SGHTA and CDR2 as FQGNSA. The CDR3 nucleotides are TGTGCCAGCAGCTTAGAACCCCAGGAGGCCTACGAGCAGTACTTC. It translates to CASSLEPQEAYEQYF.

The genes are TRBV12-3 or TRBV12-4 and TRBJ2-2; perhaps TRBD1 as D (6 bases). There are 14 residues in the CDR3. Trimming took off 6 bases at V and 6 bases at J, with 14 bases between the two ends. CDR3: CASRLDRPAGELFF. CDR3 nucleotide sequence: TGTGCCAGCAGACTCGACAGGCCCGCCGGGGAGCTGTTTTTT.

A remark on this clonotype: A read error is possible here, since a much larger clone lies one base away. This chain links TRBV6-1 with TRBJ1-2, with unresolved D. V was trimmed by 1 base and J by 7 bases, leaving 10 bases between them. The CDR3 contains 13 residues. Germline V gives CDR1 MNHNS, CDR2 SASEGT. CDR3 sequence: CASSEGTWCGYTF. CDR3 nucleotide sequence: TGTGCCAGCAGTGAAGGGACGTGGTGTGGCTACACCTTC.

CDR3 protein: CASSSRQGARNSPLHF. The CDR3 DNA follows: TGTGCCAGCAGCTCACGACAGGGGGCGCGCAATTCACCCCTCCACTTT. The chain recombines TRBV7-9 with TRBJ1-6, with 10 bases aligning to TRBD1. CDR1 is SEHNR and CDR2 is FQNEAQ in the germline V gene (reference sequence). V was pared by 4 bases and J by 7 bases, with 7 bases of the junction left unmatched. The CDR3 runs to 16 residues.

This clonotype was picked up many times. The gene calls are TRBV5-6 and TRBJ2-7, with TRBD1 matching 7 bases. The CDR3 contains 15 residues. CDR1 is SGHDT and CDR2 is YYEEEE in the germline V gene. The J segment lost 2 bases and the V segment lost 3 bases, leaving 8 bases of the junction unmatched. The CDR3 region is CASSSVTGLTYEQYF. The CDR3 DNA sequence: TGTGCCAGCAGCTCCGTGACAGGGTTAACCTACGAGCAGTACTTC. Filled out from reference TRBV5-6 and TRBJ2-7, the complete variable domain reads DAGVTQSPTHLIKTRGQQVTLRCSPKSGHDTVSWYQQALGQGPQFIFQYYEEEERQRGNFPDRFSGHQFPNYSSELNVNALLLGDSALYLCASSSVTGLTYEQYFGPGTRLTVT.

The chain links TRBV24-1 to TRBJ2-3, with 7 nucleotides matching TRBD1. Germline V gives CDR1 KGHDR, CDR2 SFDVKD. The junction had 3 bases not matched to a gene; V was cut back by 3 bases and J by 1 base. This CDR3 region has 15 residues. The CDR3 sequence is CATSDRQGRTDTQYF. As DNA, the CDR3 is TGTGCCACCAGTGATAGACAGGGCCGCACAGATACGCAGTATTTT.

This chain uses TRBV7-9 with TRBJ1-6, with 10 nucleotides matching TRBD1. The CDR3 consists of 18 residues. CDR1 and CDR2 (germline): SEHNR, FQNEAQ (reference sequence). CDR3 nucleotides: TGTGCTAGCGCCCGGGGGACAGGGGTCAACACTTATAATTCACCCCTCCACTTT. This codes for CASARGTGVNTYNSPLHF. Complete variable domain (other parts from reference TRBV7-9 and TRBJ1-6): DTGVSQNPRHKITKRGQNVTFRCDPISEHNRLYWYRQTLGQGPEFLTYFQNEAQLEKSRLLSDRFSAERPKGSFSTLEIQRTEQGDSAMYLCASARGTGVNTYNSPLHFGNGTRLTVT.

CDR3 sequence reads: CASSRTGQGRSPLHF. CDR3 in DNA: TGTGCCAGCAGTCGAACGGGACAGGGGCGATCACCCCTCCACTTT. The V gene is TRBV28, the J gene TRBJ1-6, with 10 bases lining up with TRBD1. The CDR3 is 15 residues long. V trimming: 5 bases; J trimming: 10 bases; junction bases outside the gene matches: 8. Germline values: CDR1 MDHEN, CDR2 SYDVKM.

Worth noting for this clonotype: A much larger clone sits a single nucleotide away, making a read error possible. The rearrangement links TRBV5-1 to TRBJ2-5; 8 bases are shared with TRBD1. CDR1 is SGHRS and CDR2 is YFSETQ in the germline V gene. This CDR3 is 16 amino acids long. J lost 11 bases, V lost 4 bases, and 19 bases had no gene match. The CDR3 region is CASSQGQAQFYNEQYF. For the CDR3, the DNA is TGCGCCAGCAGCCAGGGACAGGCCCAATTCTACAATGAGCAGTACTTC.

There are many counts of this clonotype. The CDR3 DNA sequence: TGTGCCAGCAGCTTGGACCCAGGGATCACAGATACGCAGTATTTT. Protein: CASSLDPGITDTQYF. The chain links TRBV7-3 to TRBJ2-3; D might be TRBD1 (5 bases). Germline-derived CDR1 and CDR2 are SGHTA and FQGTGA. The ends were cut back, 3 bases at V and 2 bases at J, with 12 bases in the middle. The CDR3 has 15 amino acids.

Details on this clonotype: No conserved phenylalanine or tryptophan ends this CDR3, so it is likely a read error. This chain joins TRBV9 and TRBJ2-6; D remains unclear. Germline assignment: CDR1 SGDLS and CDR2 YYNGEE. The CDR3 totals 17 residues. The V gene lost 0 bases and the J gene lost 0 bases, with 10 bases spanning the gap. The CDR3 DNA reads TGTGCCAGCAGCGTAGATATCCGCCCCTCTGGGGCCAACGTCCTGACTTAC. Translating it yields CASSVDIRPSGANVLTY.

This chain joins TRBV5-1 and TRBJ1-6; D may be TRBD1 (5 bases). The V gene lost 0 bases and the J gene lost 11 bases, with 12 bases spanning the gap. Germline values: CDR1 SGHRS, CDR2 YFSETQ. CDR3 length: 14 amino acids. In nucleotides, the CDR3 is TGCGCCAGCAGCTTGGAGAGGGGTACGGCACCCCTCCACTTT. It yields the protein CASSLERGTAPLHF.

J is TRBJ1-6 and V is TRBV7-3; 7 bases align to TRBD1. With V trimmed by 3 bases and J by 3 bases, 2 bases remained unmatched. This CDR3 contains 15 residues. Germline lookup yields CDR1 SGHTA and CDR2 FQGTGA. DNA for the CDR3: TGTGCCAGCAGCTTCAGGGGGGACTATAATTCACCCCTCCACTTT. This translates into CASSFRGDYNSPLHF. The full variable domain, with the rest looked up from reference TRBV7-3 and TRBJ1-6, is GAGVSQTPSNKVTEKGKYVELRCDPISGHTALYWYRQSLGQGPEFLIYFQGTGAADDSGLPNDRFFAVRPEGSVSTLKIQRTERGDSAVYLCASSFRGDYNSPLHFGNGTRLTVT.

At least ten counts were recorded for this clonotype. The chain joins TRBV4-2 to TRBJ1-5; perhaps TRBD1 as D (5 bases). CDR3 size: 15 residues. Germline V gene sequence: CDR1 LGHNA, CDR2 YNFKEQ. The V end lost 0 bases, the J end lost 3 bases, and 9 bases lay between the germline ends. As DNA, the CDR3 is TGTGCCAGCAGCCAAGAGAAGGGGCCCAATCAGCCCCAGCATTTT. This codes for CASSQEKGPNQPQHF.

The J gene is TRBJ2-7, the V gene TRBV7-9, with a weak D call TRBD1 (6 bases). Germline loops: CDR1 SEHNR, CDR2 FQNEAQ (reference sequence). The CDR3 loop spans 14 amino acids. V was cut by 4 bases and J by 2 bases, with 12 bases left in between. The CDR3 loop reads CASSSYRDPYEQYF. Here the CDR3 DNA reads TGTGCCAGCAGCTCATACAGGGATCCCTACGAGCAGTACTTC.

This clonotype was detected many times. The chain uses TRBV5-1 and TRBJ1-2, with 10 bases fitting TRBD1. This CDR3 is 16 amino acids long. Germline values: CDR1 SGHRS, CDR2 YFSETQ. With V trimmed by 0 bases and J by 4 bases, 6 bases remained unmatched. The chain's CDR3 is CASSLDTTGGSYGYTF. In DNA, the CDR3 is TGCGCCAGCAGCTTGGATACGACAGGGGGCAGCTATGGCTACACCTTC.

The rearrangement uses TRBV20-1 and TRBJ2-2, with TRBD2 matching over 10 bases. Germline CDR1 reads DFQATT; CDR2 reads SNEGSKA (reference sequence). With V trimmed by 0 bases and J by 3 bases, 16 bases remained unmatched. This CDR3 has 20 amino acids. CDR3 bases: TGCAGTGCTAGAGATCTGGGAGCTAGCGGGGGCTCAGGGCACACCGGGGAGCTGTTTTTT. It translates to CSARDLGASGGSGHTGELFF.

This clonotype was picked up a small number of times. The chain has TRBV12-3 or TRBV12-4 and TRBJ1-4, with TRBD1 as a possible D gene (5 bases). The CDR3 runs 15 residues. V lost 0 bases and J lost 5, with 10 bases in between. Written as DNA, the CDR3 is TGTGCCAGCAGTTTAGCCGGGACCATCAATGAAAAACTGTTTTTT. It is translated as CASSLAGTINEKLFF.

This clonotype was seen repeatedly, ten times or more. This chain connects TRBV4-3 to TRBJ2-1; 12 bases match TRBD2. CDR1 and CDR2 (germline): LGHNA, YSLEER. V was clipped by 0 bases and J by 9 bases; unmatched bases: 6. The CDR3 covers 16 residues. The CDR3 DNA reads as TGCGCCAGCAGCCAAGATTCTAGCGGGGGGGACGGTGAGCAGTTCTTC. Translated, it gives CASSQDSSGGDGEQFF.